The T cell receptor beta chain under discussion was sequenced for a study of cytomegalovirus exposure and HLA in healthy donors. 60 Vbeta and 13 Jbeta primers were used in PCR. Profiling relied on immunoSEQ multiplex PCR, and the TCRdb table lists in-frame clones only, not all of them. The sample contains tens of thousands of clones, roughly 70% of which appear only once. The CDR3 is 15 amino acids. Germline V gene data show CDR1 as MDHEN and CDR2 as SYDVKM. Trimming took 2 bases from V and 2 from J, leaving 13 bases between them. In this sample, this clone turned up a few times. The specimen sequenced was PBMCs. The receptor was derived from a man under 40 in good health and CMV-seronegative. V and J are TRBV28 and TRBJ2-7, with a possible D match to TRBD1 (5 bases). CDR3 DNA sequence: TGTGCCAGCAGTTTAGGGGCGGTCATCGCCTACGAGCAGTACTTC. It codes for CASSLGAVIAYEQYF.